Detailed here is one T cell receptor (beta chain). Per the authors' pipeline: Nucleated cell counts were estimated from reference gene primer amplification. Data came from immunoSEQ multiplex PCR; TCRdb stores just in-frame clones and leaves some out. The DNA was the basis for D and trimming; V, J and clone size are from that table. The sample holds about 100,000 clones; approximately 90% are singletons and the top ten take around 2.1%. This entry belongs to a study of blood T cell repertoires in COVID-19. Study details: Researchers got acute and convalescent COVID-19 samples from the United States, Italy and Spain.

V trimming: 3 bases; J trimming: 4 bases; junction bases outside the gene matches: 6. This CDR3 has 15 residues. Germline loops: CDR1 SGHRS, CDR2 YFSETQ. The chain recombines TRBV5-1 with TRBJ1-5; 8 bases are a match to TRBD1. The material sequenced was peripheral blood. The sequence was obtained from a man aged 50 or older with active COVID-19. As DNA, the CDR3 is TGCGCCAGCAGCTCTGGACAGGGTGGAAATCAGCCCCAGCATTTT. Translating gives CASSSGQGGNQPQHF.